This TCR beta chain was sequenced for a study of cytomegalovirus exposure and HLA in healthy donors (TCRdb year 2017). About the study as a whole: According to an earlier analysis of around 600 of the donors, some 170 million T cells yielded some 120 million unique TCR beta sequences and approximately 280 Gb of sequence data. An early release that covered about 600 HLA-typed donors contained around 330 gigabases of sequencing data and tens of millions of unique TCR sequences. Of the 300 to 450 genotyped donors, 81% were placed in the genetic ancestry cluster associated with self-reported Caucasian donors. The study aimed to test whether signatures of past pathogen exposure could be identified by cataloging public T cell receptors. The study profiled the T cell repertoires of hundreds of subjects by immunosequencing and related them to cytomegalovirus serostatus. A separate validation cohort of some 130 different subjects was used in addition to the 666-subject first cohort. High-throughput TCR immunosequencing, statistical association of individual TCRs with disease status, and machine learning were combined to predict cytomegalovirus infection status. A later analysis re-analyzed previously published TCR beta repertoires from roughly 600 donors and added high-resolution HLA genotyping to study TCR occurrence patterns. Rather than using new phenotypic data, the later analysis identified candidate immune exposures from TCR beta sequences and from how often those sequences occurred across donors. An earlier analysis of a few hundred of the donors applied high-throughput TCR beta sequencing to assess whether each TCR beta V gene segment acted as functional or pseudogenic. Alongside the repertoire data, information on donor age, sex, ethnicity and CMV serostatus was compiled. A later genetic analysis used genome-wide SNP genotypes for about three fifths of the roughly 700 donors, treating that subset as a discovery cohort. All discovery cohort repertoires had been generated on a single sequencing platform. HLA typing included class I and class II loci at four-digit resolution. Typing coverage varied by locus: roughly 629-640 donors for A, B, C, DRB1 and DQB1; approximately 520 for DQA1; more than 600 for DPA1; approximately 470 for DPB1. A handful of DR-DQ haplotypes were handled as single units for association and clustering because linkage in the cohort was strong. Among about 410 genotyped donors of the cohort, an average of approximately 240,000 unique TCR beta nucleotide sequences was sequenced per donor, of which about 19% were non-productive.

Points the paper makes about the study in general: A group of highly shared sequence variants was considered likely to be a technical artifact of the sequencing pipeline. In an earlier analysis of approximately 590 of the donors, most TCR beta V segments appeared in productive rearrangements about 87% or about 30% of the time, broadly matching IMGT annotations. The study gave a list of around 170 TCR beta chains associated with cytomegalovirus. Compared with the 666-donor mean, donors in an Asian-associated ancestry cluster had fewer N-insertions in productive TCRs, according to a later genetic analysis. Because HLA typing was unavailable for some donors at each locus, only the typed subset was used in association tests. In a later analysis, some 18,000 TCR beta sequences were associated with specific HLA alleles at a false discovery rate of 0.05. The classifier was reported to diagnose cytomegalovirus status with high specificity and sensitivity in both the original and validation cohorts. A further reported finding was that TCR beta sequences accurately predicted the HLA-A and HLA-B alleles for most subjects in the first cohort. Most TCR sequences were observed very rarely across donors, whereas some public TCRs were present in many individuals. This cohort had only TCR beta chains sequenced, and the lack of alpha or paired-chain data limited which features could be detected. Assigning TCR associations to individual alleles was difficult when HLA alleles, especially DR and DQ, strongly co-occurred. Linkage disequilibrium might explain the correlated functional status among segregating V segments, but an unknown experimental factor could not be ruled out. For the cohort, immune exposure information was limited to CMV serostatus. A later analysis found that TCR association rates varied across HLA loci, with DRB1 alleles showing the most associated TCRs and HLA-C alleles the fewest. It was suggested by the authors that the approach could potentially be generalized to other disease states and immunological phenotypes. The 87-base-pair reads could not distinguish some IMGT-functional V segments, including TRBV6-2 and TRBV6-3, so those segments were excluded. The earlier analysis of nearly 600 of the donors excluded some 16 rarely observed V segments, including chromosome 9 orphons, because counts were too low. Presence/absence analyses assumed roughly uniform sequencing depth across donors, an assumption that may not hold. A later analysis found that most CMV-associated TCR beta chains appeared HLA-restricted, with HLA associations seemingly driven largely by CMV exposure. A few of the identified cytomegalovirus-associated TCR beta chains were confirmed in vitro to be specific for cytomegalovirus antigens. A later analysis reported that several top co-occurrence clusters appeared linked to parvovirus B19, influenza, CMV and Epstein-Barr virus. A later analysis found that HLA-associated TCR beta chains were more clonally expanded and had lower generation probabilities than equally common non-associated chains. An association between a missense DCLRE1C variant and V-gene and J-gene trimming of TCR beta chains was found in a later genetic analysis and replicated in an independent cohort.

The protocol used for the library was the immunoSEQ multiplex PCR assay. For the multiplex PCR, a mixture combining 60 forward primers for TCR Vbeta segments and 13 reverse primers for TCR Jbeta segments was used. The CDR3 region of rearranged TCR beta genes was amplified from genomic DNA with a multiplex PCR assay. On the Illumina HiSeq System, the amplified TCR beta libraries were sequenced as 87-base-pair reads. In the source study's methods: In a later analysis, some 80 million unique TCR beta chains were counted across the roughly 700 repertoires, and around 10 million of these chains were shared by at least two donors. Raw reads were error-corrected and collapsed into unique sequences with a nearest-neighbor algorithm that merged closely related sequences to remove PCR and sequencing errors. V, D and J gene segments were assigned by aligning CDR3 sequences to IMGT reference sequences. For a sequence to be retained, a match of at least six nucleotides was required to both a V gene segment and a J gene segment. A rearrangement counted as productive if the CDR3 had no stop codons and remained in frame with V and J, and every other rearrangement counted as non-productive. Following IMGT convention, CDR3 was defined as the stretch from the second conserved V-encoded cysteine up to the conserved J-encoded phenylalanine. In an earlier analysis of 587 of the donors, sequences lacking an unambiguous match to a single V gene segment were excluded. In an earlier analysis of 587 of the donors, a V segment was called functional when productive rearrangements were above 56.7%, and segregating when the standard deviation between donors exceeded 5%. A statistical classification framework was built to diagnose cytomegalovirus status from the catalog of TCR beta chain sequences. In a later analysis, TCR nucleotide sequences were compared against IMGT/GENE-DB human TR gene sequences so that V and J genes could be assigned. The TCRdist pipeline was used in a later analysis to assign CDR3 sequences and most-parsimonious VDJ recombination scenarios. A later analysis defined each TCR beta chain by its CDR3 amino acid sequence plus V-gene family, and excluded reads lacking a unique V-gene family. A later analysis removed several hundred highly shared, low-generation-probability nucleotide sequences to deal with suspected cross-contamination and a sequencing artifact. For each public chain, a later analysis derived a clonal expansion index from normalized ranks of inferred template counts within each repertoire. In a later analysis, generation probabilities were computed with a VDJ recombination model fitted to out-of-frame rearrangements, and the resulting probabilities were checked against IGoR. In a later analysis, hypergeometric tests were used to score TCR-TCR, TCR-HLA and TCR-CMV co-occurrence, with a repertoire-size bias correction applied to TCR pairs. A later analysis estimated false discovery rates by permuting HLA or CMV assignments 20 times. In a later analysis, co-occurring TCRs were grouped using DBSCAN, and TCRdist sequence similarity was added for clustering within HLA-allele-positive subsets. For co-occurrence clustering, repertoires with fewer than 30,000 or more than 120,000 public chains were excluded, along with 5 or 6 repertoires with anomalous nucleotide sharing. TCRdb provides this immuneACCESS table in a form limited to in-frame rearrangements. Some clones are lacking; in checked studies, under half of them reflect an unresolved V gene, and why the rest are absent is not known. From that table come the V and J calls and clone size; the DNA was used to work out D and trimming. A total of approximately 200,000 clones appear in this sample, around 81% of them only once. Of the sample, around 2.1% is held by the ten largest clones.

Concerning this clone itself: Its antigen is unknown. Per-base quality was not reported, and no clone a single base away is much larger than it.

The cohort was made up of 666 healthy bone marrow donors. At the time of sampling, all cohort members were nominally healthy, though unrecorded immune exposures were likely present. The donor was CMV seropositive and belonged to the group of more than 250 seropositive cohort members. A peripheral blood sample was collected from each donor, and TCR beta sequencing was performed on peripheral blood mononuclear cells. The Qiagen DNeasy Blood Extraction Kit was used to extract genomic DNA from the blood cell samples. Between the V and J ends, shortened by 3 bases and 0 bases respectively, the junction contains 8 bases. The CDR3 holds 13 amino acids from the cysteine to the phenylalanine. The kept DNA is CDR3 alone, 39 bases in frame from the first base. The germline V gene (reference sequence) gives CDR1 as GTSNPN and CDR2 as SVGIG.

The clonotype was recovered from a woman younger than 35 in good health and CMV-seropositive. Recombination joined TRBV30 with TRBJ1-2, with the D gene not confidently named. Sample: PBMCs. The DNA is as follows: TGTGCCTGGAGACGGGGTTCTAACTATGGCTACACCTTC. This gives the protein CAWRRGSNYGYTF.